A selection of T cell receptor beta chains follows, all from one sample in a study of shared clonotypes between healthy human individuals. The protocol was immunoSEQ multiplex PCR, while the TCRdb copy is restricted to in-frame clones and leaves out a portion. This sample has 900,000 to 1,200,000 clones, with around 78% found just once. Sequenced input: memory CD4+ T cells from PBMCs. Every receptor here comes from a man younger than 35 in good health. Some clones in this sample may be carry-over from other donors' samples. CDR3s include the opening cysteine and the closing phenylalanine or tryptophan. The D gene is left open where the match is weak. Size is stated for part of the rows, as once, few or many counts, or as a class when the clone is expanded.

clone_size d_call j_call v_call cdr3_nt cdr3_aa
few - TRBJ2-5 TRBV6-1 TGTGCCAGCGCCTTTGGGAGCCAAGAGACCCAGTACTTC CASAFGSQETQYF
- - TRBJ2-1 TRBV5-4 TGTGCCAGCAGCTTGGACGGACGAAGCTCCTACAATGAGCAGTTCTTC CASSLDGRSSYNEQFF
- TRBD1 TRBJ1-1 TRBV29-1 TGCAGCGTACGGACAGGGGCCACTGAAGCTTTCTTT CSVRTGATEAFF
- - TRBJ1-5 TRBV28 TGTGCCAGCAGTCCCCCATTGGGGAAGGAGGACAATCAGCCCCAGCATTTT CASSPPLGKEDNQPQHF
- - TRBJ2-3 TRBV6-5 TGTGCCAGCAGTTATCGGAGGTCTAGCGGCACAGATACGCAGTATTTT CASSYRRSSGTDTQYF
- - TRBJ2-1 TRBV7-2 TGTGCCAGCAGCTTAGTCGGTGGACCCAATGAGCAGTTCTTC CASSLVGGPNEQFF
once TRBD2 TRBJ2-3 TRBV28 TGTGCCAGCAGGGGACTAGCGGGAGACACAGATACGCAGTATTTT CASRGLAGDTDTQYF
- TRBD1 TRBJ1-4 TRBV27 TGTGCCAGCAGTGGGGGCCCAGGGGGGGCTTATAATGAAAAACTGTTTTTT CASSGGPGGAYNEKLFF
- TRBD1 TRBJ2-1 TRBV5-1 TGCGCCAGCAGCTTGGCCGGGACAGGGACTTACAATGAGCAGTTCTTC CASSLAGTGTYNEQFF
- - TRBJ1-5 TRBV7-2 TGTGCCAGCAGCCCCCGAAGGGGGGATCAGCCCCAGCATTTT CASSPRRGDQPQHF
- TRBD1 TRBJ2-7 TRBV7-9 TGTGCCAGCAGCCGCGACGTGGGACAGGGAGGGGACGAGCAGTACTTC CASSRDVGQGGDEQYF
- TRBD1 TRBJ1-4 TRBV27 TGTGCCAGCAGTGCCGGGACAGGGGCACCCTTCGGTGAAAAACTGTTTTTT CASSAGTGAPFGEKLFF
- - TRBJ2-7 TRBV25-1 TGTGCCAGCAGTCAACTTGACGAGCAGTACTTC CASSQLDEQYF
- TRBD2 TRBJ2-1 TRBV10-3 TGTGCCATCAGTGACCTAGCGGGTACCTACAATGAGCAGTTCTTC CAISDLAGTYNEQFF
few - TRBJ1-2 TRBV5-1 TGCGCCAGCAGCTTTAGGACGGGGGATGGCTACACCTTC CASSFRTGDGYTF
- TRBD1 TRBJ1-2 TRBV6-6 TGTGCCAGCAGTCTTGGACAGGGGGCCTATGGCTACACCTTC CASSLGQGAYGYTF
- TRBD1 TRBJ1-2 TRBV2 TGTGCCAGCAGTGGGGACAGGGTTGGCTACACCTTC CASSGDRVGYTF
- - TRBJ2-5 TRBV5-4 TGTGCCAGCAGCCCAGGACATAGCCAAGAGACCCAGTACTTC CASSPGHSQETQYF
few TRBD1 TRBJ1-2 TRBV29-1 TGCAGCGTTGAGGGGGGGACAGGACATGGCTACACCTTC CSVEGGTGHGYTF
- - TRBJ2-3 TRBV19 TGTGCCAGTAGACCGAGGGGCACAGATACGCAGTATTTT CASRPRGTDTQYF
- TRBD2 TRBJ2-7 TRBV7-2 TGTGCCAGCAGCGACAATCGGGGGGACGAGCAGTACTTC CASSDNRGDEQYF
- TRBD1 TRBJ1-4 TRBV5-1 TGCGCCAGCAGCTTGGCGACAGGGAGTGAAAAACTGTTTTTT CASSLATGSEKLFF
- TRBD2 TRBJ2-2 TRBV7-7 TGTGCCAGCAGCACTGGAGCGGGAGGGCCAGAGGAGCTGTTTTTT CASSTGAGGPEELFF
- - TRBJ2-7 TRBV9 TGTGCCAGCAGCGTAGGGGGCTACGCCTACGAGCAGTACTTC CASSVGGYAYEQYF
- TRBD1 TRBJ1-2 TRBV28 TGTGCCAGCAGTGGGTTACAGGGGGCGGAAAACTATGGCTACACCTTC CASSGLQGAENYGYTF
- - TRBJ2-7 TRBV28 TGTGCCAGCAGTTCACCGACAGGTTCGCCCTACGAGCAGTACTTC CASSSPTGSPYEQYF
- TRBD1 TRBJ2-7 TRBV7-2 TGTGCCAGCAGCCCAAGGGACAGCACGCTTTACGAGCAGTACTTC CASSPRDSTLYEQYF
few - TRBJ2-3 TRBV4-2 TGTGCCAGCAGCCAAGTCGGTATGTCTGGCGATACGCAGTATTTT CASSQVGMSGDTQYF
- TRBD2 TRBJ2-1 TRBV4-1 TGCGCCAGCAGCCATACGAGCGGGAGCTCCTACAATGAGCAGTTCTTC CASSHTSGSSYNEQFF
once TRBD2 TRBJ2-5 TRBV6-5 TGTGCCAGCAGTTACGGGGCGGGAGGGACTCAAGAGACCCAGTACTTC CASSYGAGGTQETQYF
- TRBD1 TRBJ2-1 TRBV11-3 TGTGCCAGCAGCTTCTCCGGGACAGGGGGTGAGCAGTTCTTC CASSFSGTGGEQFF
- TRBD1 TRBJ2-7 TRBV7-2 TGTGCCAGCAGTCGCACCGGGACAGGGACATACGAGCAGTACTTC CASSRTGTGTYEQYF
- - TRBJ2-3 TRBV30 TGTGCTCTCAACAGACTAGAGGTCGATACGCAGTATTTT CALNRLEVDTQYF
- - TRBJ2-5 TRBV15 TGTGCCACCAGCAGAGATGACCCGTCCTCGCAAGAGACCCAGTACTTC CATSRDDPSSQETQYF
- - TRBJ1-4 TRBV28 TGTGCCAGCGGGGGTCGTGATGAAAAACTGTTTTTT CASGGRDEKLFF
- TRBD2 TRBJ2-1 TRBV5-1 TGCGCCAGCAGCTCGGCGGGGGGGCGCTTTTACAATGAGCAGTTCTTC CASSSAGGRFYNEQFF
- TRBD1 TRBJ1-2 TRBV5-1 TGCGCCAGCAGCGCGGGACAGGGGCGATATGGCTACACCTTC CASSAGQGRYGYTF
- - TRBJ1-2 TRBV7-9 TGTGCCAGCAGCGACTCCCCGGGCCCAGGCTACACCTTC CASSDSPGPGYTF
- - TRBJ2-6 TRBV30 TGTGCCTGGAGTCCCGACCCCGCTGGGGCCAACGTCCTGACTTTC CAWSPDPAGANVLTF
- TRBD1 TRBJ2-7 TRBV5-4 TGTGCCAGCAGCTTGAACAGGGGGGCCTACGAGCAGTACTTC CASSLNRGAYEQYF
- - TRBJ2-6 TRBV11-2 TGTGCCAGCAGCCGTGCCGTATGGCAGGGAAGCTCTGGGGCCAACGTCCTGACTTTC CASSRAVWQGSSGANVLTF
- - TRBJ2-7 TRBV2 TGTGCCAGCAGTGATCGTGGGCGCGAGCAGTACTTC CASSDRGREQYF
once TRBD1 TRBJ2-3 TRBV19 TGTGCCAGTAGCAATACAGGGGCCTTCACAGATACGCAGTATTTT CASSNTGAFTDTQYF
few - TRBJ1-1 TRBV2 TGTGCCAGCATAACAGATTCGAACACTGAAGCTTTCTTT CASITDSNTEAFF
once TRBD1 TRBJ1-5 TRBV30 TGTGCCTGGTCCACAGGGGCAGATCAACCCCAGCATTTT CAWSTGADQPQHF
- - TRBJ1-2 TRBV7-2 TGTGCCAGCAGCTTAGGGGGGGTCGTCTATGGCTACACCTTC CASSLGGVVYGYTF
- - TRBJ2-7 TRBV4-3 TGCGCCAGCAGCCAAGCCGGGACACCTCCCTACGAGCAGTACTTC CASSQAGTPPYEQYF
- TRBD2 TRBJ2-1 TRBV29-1 TGCAGCGTTGAGAAATTGCCAGCGGGAGGGAAGGATGAGCAGTTCTTC CSVEKLPAGGKDEQFF
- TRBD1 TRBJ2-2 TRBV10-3 TGTGCCATCAGACTGGGACAGGGTAACACCGGGGAGCTGTTTTTT CAIRLGQGNTGELFF
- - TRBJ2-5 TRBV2 TGTGCCAGCAGTATCCGACAGGTAGAGACCCAGTACTTC CASSIRQVETQYF
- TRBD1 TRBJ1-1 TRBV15 TGTGCCACCAGCAGAGGACAGGGTAGTGGTACTGAAGCTTTCTTT CATSRGQGSGTEAFF
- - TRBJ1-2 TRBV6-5 TGTGCCAGCAGTTACGGAGGGCAGCCCTATGGCTACACCTTC CASSYGGQPYGYTF
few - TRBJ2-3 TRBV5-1 TGCGCCAGCAGCTTGGAGGTGGATACGCAGTATTTT CASSLEVDTQYF
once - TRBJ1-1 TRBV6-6 TGTGCCAGCAGTCCGGGACTCGGGAACACTGAAGCTTTCTTT CASSPGLGNTEAFF
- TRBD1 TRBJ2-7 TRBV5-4 TGTGCCAGCAGCTTGGCCGGGACAGGGTGGTCCTACGAGCAGTACTTC CASSLAGTGWSYEQYF